These T cell receptor beta chains were read from a single sample in a study of cytomegalovirus exposure and HLA in healthy donors. Sequencing was performed with immunoSEQ multiplex PCR; in TCRdb, only in-frame clones are kept and a portion is missing. The sample table sets out roughly 74,000 clones. Sequencing was done on a sample of PBMCs. Every receptor here comes from a female donor in good health and CMV-seropositive. Each CDR3 is given with its conserved first and last residue. D genes are given only for firm matches.

length: 14
V: TRBV11-2
D: TRBD2
J: TRBJ2-7
DNA: TGTGCCAGCAGCTTTACGGGGGGGCTTGAAGAGCAGTACTTC
CDR3: CASSFTGGLEEQYF

length: 16
V: TRBV4-1
D: TRBD2
J: TRBJ2-1
DNA: TGCGCCAGCAGCCCCGGACTAGATTTTTCCTTGTATGAGCAGTTCTTC
CDR3: CASSPGLDFSLYEQFF

length: 13
V: TRBV27
D: TRBD1
J: TRBJ2-1
DNA: TGTGCCAGCAGCCCAGACAGGGGCCATGAGCAGTTCTTC
CDR3: CASSPDRGHEQFF

length: 15
V: TRBV9
D: -
J: TRBJ2-1
DNA: TGTGCCAGCAGCGTATCAGGGGGGCATACAGAAGAGCAGTTCTTC
CDR3: CASSVSGGHTEEQFF

length: 15
V: TRBV7-2
D: -
J: TRBJ1-3
DNA: TGTGCCAGCAGCTCTCCCCCCGGCTCTGGAAACACCATATATTTT
CDR3: CASSSPPGSGNTIYF

length: 17
V: TRBV4-1
D: -
J: TRBJ1-2
DNA: TGCGCCAGCAGTGAAAGGTACTCCAGAACAAACCGGGGGGGCTACACCTTC
CDR3: CASSERYSRTNRGGYTF

length: 13
V: TRBV7-2
D: -
J: TRBJ1-5
DNA: TGTGCCAGCAGCTCTCCAGGGGATCAGCCCCAGCATTTT
CDR3: CASSSPGDQPQHF

length: 16
V: TRBV25-1
D: TRBD1
J: TRBJ1-4
DNA: TGTGCCAGCAGCGACGGGGGACAGTGGTTTAATGAAAAACTGTTTTTT
CDR3: CASSDGGQWFNEKLFF

length: 15
V: TRBV30
D: -
J: TRBJ2-7
DNA: TGTGCCTGGAGTGGACTCCGTACCTCTCCCTACGAGCAGTACTTC
CDR3: CAWSGLRTSPYEQYF

length: 17
V: TRBV14
D: -
J: TRBJ2-3
DNA: TGTGCCAGCAGCCAAGATTGGTCGGCGGCCCACACAGATACGCAGTATTTT
CDR3: CASSQDWSAAHTDTQYF

length: 17
V: TRBV4-2
D: TRBD2
J: TRBJ2-1
DNA: TGTGCCAGCAGCCAAGATTTTAACGGGAGGACCTACAATGAGCAGTTCTTC
CDR3: CASSQDFNGRTYNEQFF

length: 16
V: TRBV5-6
D: TRBD1
J: TRBJ2-3
DNA: TGTGCCAGCAGCTTCCTTACACAGGGGCGCACAGATACGCAGTATTTT
CDR3: CASSFLTQGRTDTQYF

length: 14
V: TRBV30
D: -
J: TRBJ2-5
DNA: TGTGCCTGGAGTGTACACAGGGGGGGGGAGACCCAGTACTTC
CDR3: CAWSVHRGGETQYF

length: 16
V: TRBV18
D: -
J: TRBJ2-7
DNA: TGTGCCAGCTCACCACTACCGCGGAACGTACCCTACGAGCAGTACTTC
CDR3: CASSPLPRNVPYEQYF

length: 15
V: TRBV18
D: TRBD1
J: TRBJ1-1
DNA: TGTGCCAGCTCACCACCGTTACGACAGGGGCGTGAAGCTTTCTTT
CDR3: CASSPPLRQGREAFF

length: 15
V: TRBV6-1
D: TRBD2
J: TRBJ2-2
DNA: TGTGCCAGCACCGGGAGGGTTAGCGGCACCGGGGAGCTGTTTTTT
CDR3: CASTGRVSGTGELFF

length: 14
V: TRBV6-6
D: TRBD2
J: TRBJ2-7
DNA: TGTGCCAGCAGAAAGCGGGAGGGCCTGGGCGAGCAGTACTTC
CDR3: CASRKREGLGEQYF

length: 15
V: TRBV5-1
D: -
J: TRBJ2-3
DNA: TGCGCCAGCAGCTCGGGACTCCAGACCACAGATACGCAGTATTTT
CDR3: CASSSGLQTTDTQYF

length: 20
V: TRBV29-1
D: -
J: TRBJ2-5
DNA: TGCAGCGTTGCGGGACAGGAGAGCGAGGGAGTAGCGGGCGCACAAGAGACCCAGTACTTC
CDR3: CSVAGQESEGVAGAQETQYF

length: 15
V: TRBV30
D: TRBD1
J: TRBJ2-3
DNA: TGTGCCTGGAGTGTAGGGGGCGGCTTCACAGATACGCAGTATTTT
CDR3: CAWSVGGGFTDTQYF

length: 13
V: TRBV30
D: -
J: TRBJ1-2
DNA: TGTGCCTGGAGTGTAAGCGCCACGGGGGGCTACACCTTC
CDR3: CAWSVSATGGYTF

length: 14
V: TRBV19
D: -
J: TRBJ1-1
DNA: TGTGCCAGTAGTATACAGGGGCCGAACACTGAAGCTTTCTTT
CDR3: CASSIQGPNTEAFF

length: 15
V: TRBV7-9
D: -
J: TRBJ2-1
DNA: TGTGCCAGCAGCCCAGGATCCCCCGAGGGCAATGAGCAGTTCTTC
CDR3: CASSPGSPEGNEQFF

length: 16
V: TRBV5-6
D: TRBD1
J: TRBJ2-3
DNA: TGTGCCAGCAGCTGGGACAGGTTAGTTAGCACAGATACGCAGTATTTT
CDR3: CASSWDRLVSTDTQYF

length: 14
V: TRBV2
D: TRBD1
J: TRBJ2-7
DNA: TGTGCCAGCAGGGGGACAGGGGAAAGGAACGAGCAGTACTTC
CDR3: CASRGTGERNEQYF

length: 16
V: TRBV7-2
D: TRBD1
J: TRBJ2-7
DNA: TGTGCCAGCAGCTTAGCTCCAACAGGGGCTACCTACGAGCAGTACTTC
CDR3: CASSLAPTGATYEQYF

length: 18
V: TRBV14
D: TRBD1
J: TRBJ1-6
DNA: TGTGCCAGCAGCCAAGATAAGGGACAGGGAGTGTATAATTCACCCCTCCACTTT
CDR3: CASSQDKGQGVYNSPLHF

length: 14
V: TRBV6-6
D: -
J: TRBJ1-1
DNA: TGTGCCAGCAGGTCCGGACAGCTGAACACTGAAGCTTTCTTT
CDR3: CASRSGQLNTEAFF

length: 13
V: TRBV4-1
D: -
J: TRBJ1-1
DNA: TGCGCCAGCAGCCAAGTGACAAGTGGCGTAGCTTTCTTT
CDR3: CASSQVTSGVAFF

length: 14
V: TRBV7-9
D: -
J: TRBJ1-1
DNA: TGTGCCAGCAGCTTGCAAGGGGCATCCACTGAAGCTTTCTTT
CDR3: CASSLQGASTEAFF

length: 17
V: TRBV4-1
D: -
J: TRBJ2-4
DNA: TGCGCCAGCAGCCCCGGTAGCGGCGAAAAGGCCAAAAACATTCAGTACTTC
CDR3: CASSPGSGEKAKNIQYF

length: 15
V: TRBV9
D: TRBD2
J: TRBJ2-3
DNA: TGTGCCAGCAGCCCCGGTAGCGGGAGAACAGATACGCAGTATTTT
CDR3: CASSPGSGRTDTQYF

length: 14
V: TRBV29-1
D: -
J: TRBJ2-1
DNA: TGCAGCGTTGCAACGGGACACGGGAACAATGAGCAGTTCTTC
CDR3: CSVATGHGNNEQFF

length: 15
V: TRBV7-7
D: TRBD2
J: TRBJ2-1
DNA: TGTGCTAGCAGCTCCGGGACTAGCGGGAACAATGAGCAGTTCTTC
CDR3: CASSSGTSGNNEQFF

length: 19
V: TRBV7-9
D: TRBD2
J: TRBJ2-5
DNA: TGTGCCACCCAGCGGAACCGGACTAGCGGGAGTTTAACTCAAGAGACCCAGTACTTC
CDR3: CATQRNRTSGSLTQETQYF

length: 15
V: TRBV28
D: -
J: TRBJ2-2
DNA: TGTGCCAGCAGTTTTGTTGGGGGACTCACCGGGGAGCTGTTTTTT
CDR3: CASSFVGGLTGELFF

length: 15
V: TRBV28
D: TRBD2
J: TRBJ2-5
DNA: TGTGCCAGCAGTCAAATAGCGGGATATGGAGAGACCCAGTACTTC
CDR3: CASSQIAGYGETQYF

length: 14
V: TRBV4-1
D: TRBD2
J: TRBJ2-7
DNA: TGCGCCAGCAGCCAACTGCCCGGGAGGAACGAGCAGTACTTC
CDR3: CASSQLPGRNEQYF

length: 15
V: TRBV9
D: TRBD2
J: TRBJ2-7
DNA: TGTGCCAGCAGCGGCTCCGGGACTAGTCTAGACGAGCAGTACTTC
CDR3: CASSGSGTSLDEQYF

length: 15
V: TRBV18
D: -
J: TRBJ2-7
DNA: TGTGCCAGCTCACCGCTTCACAGGCGAGGATACGAGCAGTACTTC
CDR3: CASSPLHRRGYEQYF

length: 17
V: TRBV19
D: -
J: TRBJ2-3
DNA: TGTGCCAGTAGTATTGGCTCAACAGGGCCTAGCACAGATACGCAGTATTTT
CDR3: CASSIGSTGPSTDTQYF

length: 15
V: TRBV27
D: TRBD2
J: TRBJ2-7
DNA: TGTGCCAGCAGTATAGCGGGAGGGCCGGAGGACGAGCAGTACTTC
CDR3: CASSIAGGPEDEQYF

length: 16
V: TRBV5-4
D: TRBD2
J: TRBJ2-5
DNA: TGTGCCAGCAGCTCTGGGACTAGCGGGGGCCAAGAGACCCAGTACTTC
CDR3: CASSSGTSGGQETQYF

length: 14
V: TRBV9
D: -
J: TRBJ1-5
DNA: TGTGCCAGCAGCGTAGGGGGAGAGGTTCAGCCCCAGCATTTT
CDR3: CASSVGGEVQPQHF

length: 14
V: TRBV7-8
D: -
J: TRBJ1-1
DNA: TGTGCCAGCAGTTCACAGTACATGAACACTGAAGCTTTCTTT
CDR3: CASSSQYMNTEAFF

length: 16
V: TRBV6-1
D: TRBD1
J: TRBJ2-7
DNA: TGTGCCAGCAGTGTAGGGACAGGAATCCCCCCCTACGAGCAGTACTTC
CDR3: CASSVGTGIPPYEQYF

length: 16
V: TRBV2
D: -
J: TRBJ2-1
DNA: TGTGCCAGCAGTGAAATCGCTAGACTAACTAACAATGAGCAGTTCTTC
CDR3: CASSEIARLTNNEQFF

length: 14
V: TRBV29-1
D: -
J: TRBJ1-3
DNA: TGCAGCGTTGGGGGGGGTTTCTCTGGAAACACCATATATTTT
CDR3: CSVGGGFSGNTIYF

length: 15
V: TRBV6-5
D: -
J: TRBJ1-3
DNA: TGTGCCAGCAGTTACTCGAGAGAATCTGGAAACACCATATATTTT
CDR3: CASSYSRESGNTIYF

length: 17
V: TRBV11-2
D: TRBD1
J: TRBJ1-5
DNA: TGTGCCAGCAGTCCTATAGCAGGGGGCCATGGCAATCAGCCCCAGCATTTT
CDR3: CASSPIAGGHGNQPQHF

length: 16
V: TRBV19
D: TRBD2
J: TRBJ2-7
DNA: TGTGCCAGTAAGCGGCTAGCGGGAGAGGGGGACTACGAGCAGTACTTC
CDR3: CASKRLAGEGDYEQYF

length: 14
V: TRBV19
D: TRBD1
J: TRBJ1-2
DNA: TGTGCCAGTAGGTTAACAGGGGTGAACTATGGCTACACCTTC
CDR3: CASRLTGVNYGYTF

length: 16
V: TRBV7-9
D: -
J: TRBJ2-7
DNA: TGTGCCAGCAGCTCACTCCTAAGGGGGGGCGCCTACGAGCAGTACTTC
CDR3: CASSSLLRGGAYEQYF

length: 12
V: TRBV12-2
D: -
J: TRBJ2-1
DNA: TGTGCTAAGCGGCCCTCCTACAATGAGCAGTTCTTC
CDR3: CAKRPSYNEQFF

length: 15
V: TRBV9
D: TRBD2
J: TRBJ2-5
DNA: TGTGCCAGCACCAGAAGCCTCGGGAGGGAAGAGACCCAGTACTTC
CDR3: CASTRSLGREETQYF

length: 12
V: TRBV2
D: -
J: TRBJ2-7
DNA: TGTGCCAGCAGTGCGGACTACTACGAGCAGTACTTC
CDR3: CASSADYYEQYF

length: 16
V: TRBV11-3
D: TRBD1
J: TRBJ2-5
DNA: TGTGCCAGCAGCTTAGGTACAGGGGCGCATCAAGAGACCCAGTACTTC
CDR3: CASSLGTGAHQETQYF

length: 12
V: TRBV27
D: -
J: TRBJ1-2
DNA: TGTGCCAGCAGATTTCTTAACTATGGCTACACCTTC
CDR3: CASRFLNYGYTF

length: 15
V: TRBV25-1
D: -
J: TRBJ1-2
DNA: TGTGCCAGCAGTGAATTGTTAGACAGCAACTATGGCTACACCTTC
CDR3: CASSELLDSNYGYTF